The rows below give T cell receptor beta chains drawn from one sample of a study of Graves' ophthalmopathy and Graves' hyperthyroidism. TCRdb processed the multiplex PCR reads anew with MiXCR; each CDR3 protein has one entry. The profile shows around 660,000 distinct CDR3 sequences, about two fifths of them singletons. The specimen sequenced was peripheral blood. These receptors were taken from an adult man with Graves' ophthalmopathy. Both conserved end residues are part of each CDR3. D genes are given only for firm matches. Rows may omit the clone size; those that give it use once, few, many or a size class.

clone_size: .
v_call: TRBV25-1
d_call: TRBD1
j_call: TRBJ2-7
cdr3_nt: TGTGCCAGCAGCAAGACCGGGACAGGGGATTACGAGCAGTACTTC
cdr3_aa: CASSKTGTGDYEQYF

clone_size: many
v_call: TRBV14
d_call: .
j_call: TRBJ1-2
cdr3_nt: TGTGCCAGCAGCGTTAATTCTAACTATGGCTACACCTTC
cdr3_aa: CASSVNSNYGYTF

clone_size: once
v_call: TRBV2
d_call: .
j_call: TRBJ1-3
cdr3_nt: TGTGCCAGCAAGGGGGGTCGAACCACCATATATTTT
cdr3_aa: CASKGGRTTIYF

clone_size: .
v_call: TRBV9
d_call: TRBD2
j_call: TRBJ2-3
cdr3_nt: TGTGCCAGCAGCGTAGAAGCGGGGGGGAGCACAGATACGCAGTATTTT
cdr3_aa: CASSVEAGGSTDTQYF

clone_size: .
v_call: TRBV19
d_call: TRBD1
j_call: TRBJ2-2
cdr3_nt: TGTGCCAGTAGTATAGGGGACAGGGACACCGGGGAGCTGTTTTTT
cdr3_aa: CASSIGDRDTGELFF

clone_size: .
v_call: TRBV7-8
d_call: .
j_call: TRBJ1-1
cdr3_nt: TGTGCCAGCAGCCCAGTCATGTCCCCCTTGGGGAACACTGAAGCTTTCTTT
cdr3_aa: CASSPVMSPLGNTEAFF

clone_size: many
v_call: TRBV19
d_call: .
j_call: TRBJ1-5
cdr3_nt: TGTGCCAGTAGTTTCTCCGAGCGGCAGCCCCAGCATTTT
cdr3_aa: CASSFSERQPQHF

clone_size: many
v_call: TRBV25-1
d_call: .
j_call: TRBJ1-4
cdr3_nt: TGTGCCACCGAGGGGGAAAAACTGTTTTTT
cdr3_aa: CATEGEKLFF

clone_size: many
v_call: TRBV10-3
d_call: .
j_call: TRBJ2-7
cdr3_nt: TGTGCCATCAACCGCGGGATGTTCTACGAGCAGTACTTC
cdr3_aa: CAINRGMFYEQYF

clone_size: many
v_call: TRBV9
d_call: TRBD1
j_call: TRBJ2-7
cdr3_nt: TGTGCCAGCAGCGCAACGGACAGGGGCCACGAGCAGTACTTC
cdr3_aa: CASSATDRGHEQYF

clone_size: many
v_call: TRBV15
d_call: TRBD1
j_call: TRBJ1-5
cdr3_nt: TGTGCCACCAGCAGAGCCCTCCGTGGACAGGGAGGTCAGCCCCAGCATTTT
cdr3_aa: CATSRALRGQGGQPQHF

clone_size: .
v_call: TRBV29-1
d_call: .
j_call: TRBJ2-1
cdr3_nt: TGCAGCGCCGAGGGGACGGCAGGGATTGAGCAGTTCTTC
cdr3_aa: CSAEGTAGIEQFF

clone_size: few
v_call: TRBV12-3/TRBV12-4
d_call: .
j_call: TRBJ2-2
cdr3_nt: TGTGCCAGCAGTGCACAGTCTGCGAACACCGGGGAGCTGTTTTTT
cdr3_aa: CASSAQSANTGELFF

clone_size: many
v_call: TRBV5-6
d_call: .
j_call: TRBJ2-5
cdr3_nt: TGTGCCAGCAGCTTGGCCGCACGCTGGGTTGAGACCCAGTACTTC
cdr3_aa: CASSLAARWVETQYF

clone_size: few
v_call: TRBV7-2
d_call: .
j_call: TRBJ2-7
cdr3_nt: TGTGCCAGCAGCCCTGGGACACCCTCTACCTACGAGCAGTACTTC
cdr3_aa: CASSPGTPSTYEQYF

clone_size: once
v_call: TRBV11-1
d_call: .
j_call: TRBJ1-2
cdr3_nt: TGTGCCAGCCGTTTGGACTATGGCTACACCTTC
cdr3_aa: CASRLDYGYTF

clone_size: few
v_call: TRBV13
d_call: TRBD1
j_call: TRBJ1-1
cdr3_nt: TGTGCCAGCAGCCCCCGAGGACAGGGGGGGAACACTGAAGCTTTCTTT
cdr3_aa: CASSPRGQGGNTEAFF

clone_size: many
v_call: TRBV2
d_call: .
j_call: TRBJ1-2
cdr3_nt: TGTGCCAGCAGTGAAGGCCGAGACATAACCAACTATGGCTACACCTTC
cdr3_aa: CASSEGRDITNYGYTF

clone_size: many
v_call: TRBV7-2
d_call: .
j_call: TRBJ1-6
cdr3_nt: TGTGCCAGCAACCCTGGACTTAATTCACCCCTCCACTTT
cdr3_aa: CASNPGLNSPLHF

clone_size: .
v_call: TRBV10-3
d_call: TRBD2
j_call: TRBJ2-2
cdr3_nt: TGTGCCATCAGTGCCGGGGGGGTGACCGGGGAGCTGTTTTTT
cdr3_aa: CAISAGGVTGELFF

clone_size: many
v_call: TRBV5-8
d_call: TRBD1
j_call: TRBJ2-5
cdr3_nt: TGTGCCAGCAGTTATGGACAGGGTCAAGAGACCCAGTACTTC
cdr3_aa: CASSYGQGQETQYF

clone_size: .
v_call: TRBV7-2
d_call: .
j_call: TRBJ1-5
cdr3_nt: TGTGCCAGCAGTGGGCGGGTCGTTAGCAATCGGCCCCAGCATTTT
cdr3_aa: CASSGRVVSNRPQHF

clone_size: .
v_call: TRBV2
d_call: TRBD1
j_call: TRBJ1-2
cdr3_nt: TGTGCCAGCAGTGCCAGGACAGGGATGAACTATGGCTACACCTTC
cdr3_aa: CASSARTGMNYGYTF

clone_size: .
v_call: TRBV2
d_call: .
j_call: TRBJ2-5
cdr3_nt: TGTGCCACGGGACTGGATGGGGGTATCCAAGAGACCCAGTACTTC
cdr3_aa: CATGLDGGIQETQYF

clone_size: .
v_call: TRBV7-9
d_call: TRBD2
j_call: TRBJ2-7
cdr3_nt: TGTGCCAGCAGCTTAGGGGGGTCGGGGGGGAACGAGCAGTACTTC
cdr3_aa: CASSLGGSGGNEQYF

clone_size: .
v_call: TRBV19
d_call: .
j_call: TRBJ1-2
cdr3_nt: TGTGCCAGTAGTAGTCAGGTGGCGGCCCGCTATGGCTACACCTTC
cdr3_aa: CASSSQVAARYGYTF

clone_size: .
v_call: TRBV19
d_call: .
j_call: TRBJ1-6
cdr3_nt: TGTGCCACCGTGGGGAGGGCCTATAATTCACCCCTCCACTTT
cdr3_aa: CATVGRAYNSPLHF

clone_size: many
v_call: TRBV20-1
d_call: TRBD1
j_call: TRBJ2-5
cdr3_nt: TGCAGTGCTCCGGGACAGCAAGAGACCCAGTACTTC
cdr3_aa: CSAPGQQETQYF

clone_size: .
v_call: TRBV20-1
d_call: TRBD2
j_call: TRBJ2-7
cdr3_nt: TGCAGTGCGTCCGGGACTAGCAGGACCTACGAGCAGTACTTC
cdr3_aa: CSASGTSRTYEQYF

clone_size: .
v_call: TRBV7-3
d_call: .
j_call: TRBJ1-3
cdr3_nt: TGCGCCAGCAGCCAGCGGGGGATGGGGGGAACTGGAAACACCATATATTTT
cdr3_aa: CASSQRGMGGTGNTIYF

clone_size: .
v_call: TRBV20-1
d_call: .
j_call: TRBJ2-7
cdr3_nt: TGCAGTGCTAGTTCGCAGAGCTCCTACGAGCAGTACTTC
cdr3_aa: CSASSQSSYEQYF

clone_size: .
v_call: TRBV20-1
d_call: TRBD1
j_call: TRBJ2-5
cdr3_nt: TGCAGTGCTGGGACAGGGGAGACCCAGTACTTC
cdr3_aa: CSAGTGETQYF

clone_size: .
v_call: TRBV4-3
d_call: .
j_call: TRBJ1-4
cdr3_nt: TGCGCCAGCAGCCATTGGGATGAAAAACTGTTTTTT
cdr3_aa: CASSHWDEKLFF

clone_size: .
v_call: TRBV5-1
d_call: TRBD2
j_call: TRBJ2-5
cdr3_nt: TGCGCCAGCAGCTTGGTTTTTCTAGCGGGAGAGACCCAGTACTTC
cdr3_aa: CASSLVFLAGETQYF

clone_size: .
v_call: TRBV2
d_call: TRBD1
j_call: TRBJ1-4
cdr3_nt: TGTGCCAGCAGTCCGGGACAGGGAAAGGGAAATGAAAAACTGTTTTTT
cdr3_aa: CASSPGQGKGNEKLFF

clone_size: .
v_call: TRBV11-2
d_call: .
j_call: TRBJ1-6
cdr3_nt: TGTGCCAGCAGGAGCGGGGGTTACAATTCACCCCTCCACTTT
cdr3_aa: CASRSGGYNSPLHF

clone_size: .
v_call: TRBV24-1
d_call: .
j_call: TRBJ2-5
cdr3_nt: TGTGCCAGCAGCCAAGATTCCCACACGTACCAAGAGACCCAGTACTTC
cdr3_aa: CASSQDSHTYQETQYF

clone_size: many
v_call: TRBV7-3
d_call: TRBD1
j_call: TRBJ2-7
cdr3_nt: TGTGCCAGCAGCACCGGGACAGGGTCGAGCGAGCAGTACTTC
cdr3_aa: CASSTGTGSSEQYF

clone_size: .
v_call: TRBV25-1
d_call: .
j_call: TRBJ1-1
cdr3_nt: TGTGCCAGCAGTTACGCCGGGACCCAACAGGGACGGGAAGCTTTCTTT
cdr3_aa: CASSYAGTQQGREAFF

clone_size: .
v_call: TRBV12-5
d_call: .
j_call: TRBJ2-5
cdr3_nt: TGTGCTAGTTCAGAGGAACCCCGTCAAGAGACCCAGTACTTC
cdr3_aa: CASSEEPRQETQYF

clone_size: few
v_call: TRBV19
d_call: .
j_call: TRBJ2-7
cdr3_nt: TGTGCCAGTAGTGCACGTCAGGGGCACTACGAGCAGTACTTC
cdr3_aa: CASSARQGHYEQYF

clone_size: many
v_call: TRBV5-6
d_call: .
j_call: TRBJ1-4
cdr3_nt: TGTGCCAGCAGCTTAGGGGGGCATGGTGAAAAACTGTTTTTT
cdr3_aa: CASSLGGHGEKLFF

clone_size: many
v_call: TRBV19
d_call: TRBD1
j_call: TRBJ1-1
cdr3_nt: TGTGCCAGTAGTCAGCCTCACAGGGGTTGGACTGAAGCTTTCTTT
cdr3_aa: CASSQPHRGWTEAFF

clone_size: .
v_call: TRBV18
d_call: .
j_call: TRBJ1-1
cdr3_nt: TGTGCCAGCTCAACTTGGGTGAACACTGAAGCTTTCTTT
cdr3_aa: CASSTWVNTEAFF

clone_size: .
v_call: TRBV29-1
d_call: .
j_call: TRBJ2-7
cdr3_nt: TGCAGCGGTTCGACCCGGGGCGACTACGAGCAGTACTTC
cdr3_aa: CSGSTRGDYEQYF

clone_size: .
v_call: TRBV29-1
d_call: TRBD2
j_call: TRBJ2-7
cdr3_nt: TGCAGCTCGGGGCTAGCGGGAGACGAGCAGTACTTC
cdr3_aa: CSSGLAGDEQYF

clone_size: once
v_call: TRBV9
d_call: TRBD1
j_call: TRBJ1-2
cdr3_nt: TGTGCCAGCAGCAAAACAGGGGGCACGGGAGGCTACACCTTC
cdr3_aa: CASSKTGGTGGYTF

clone_size: many
v_call: TRBV9
d_call: .
j_call: TRBJ1-1
cdr3_nt: TGTGCCAGCAGCGTTGCTGGTGAAGCTTTCTTT
cdr3_aa: CASSVAGEAFF

clone_size: .
v_call: TRBV9
d_call: .
j_call: TRBJ1-1
cdr3_nt: TGTGCCAGCAGCCTAGCGGGAGGGCCTAACACTGAAGCTTTCTTT
cdr3_aa: CASSLAGGPNTEAFF

clone_size: many
v_call: TRBV7-3
d_call: .
j_call: TRBJ2-5
cdr3_nt: TGTGCCAGCAGCTTAAGGGTGAGGGAGACCCAGTACTTC
cdr3_aa: CASSLRVRETQYF

clone_size: .
v_call: TRBV19
d_call: TRBD1
j_call: TRBJ1-5
cdr3_nt: TGTGCCAGTGCTGGGACAGACGTATATAGCAATCAGCCCCAGCATTTT
cdr3_aa: CASAGTDVYSNQPQHF

clone_size: .
v_call: TRBV27
d_call: .
j_call: TRBJ1-5
cdr3_nt: TGTGCCAGCAGTTTATGGGCGGCGGCAGTCAATCAGCCCCAGCATTTT
cdr3_aa: CASSLWAAAVNQPQHF

clone_size: many
v_call: TRBV7-2
d_call: TRBD2
j_call: TRBJ2-7
cdr3_nt: TGTGCCAGCAGCTTATGGGGGCGAGCGGGGGGTGGTGGCGAGCAGTACTTC
cdr3_aa: CASSLWGRAGGGGEQYF

clone_size: .
v_call: TRBV6-5
d_call: TRBD1
j_call: TRBJ1-4
cdr3_nt: TGTGCCAGCAGCCCAGGGGGCGTCGGTGAAAAACTGTTTTTT
cdr3_aa: CASSPGGVGEKLFF

clone_size: once
v_call: TRBV9
d_call: .
j_call: TRBJ1-5
cdr3_nt: TGTGCCAGCAGCTTATTAGGCTTAGCGGGAGGGCCGGGGTTTAATAGCAATCAGCCCCAGCATTTT
cdr3_aa: CASSLLGLAGGPGFNSNQPQHF

clone_size: many
v_call: TRBV3-1
d_call: .
j_call: TRBJ1-2
cdr3_nt: TGTGCCAGCAGCCAAGAGGGGAATAACTATGGCTACACCTTC
cdr3_aa: CASSQEGNNYGYTF

clone_size: .
v_call: TRBV6-5
d_call: TRBD2
j_call: TRBJ2-5
cdr3_nt: TGTGCCAGCAGTTACCAGCGGGGGGACCACGAGACCCAGTACTTC
cdr3_aa: CASSYQRGDHETQYF

clone_size: .
v_call: TRBV6-5
d_call: .
j_call: TRBJ1-6
cdr3_nt: TGTGCCAGTAGTTACCGGGAGCCCTCCTATAATTCACCCCTCCACTTT
cdr3_aa: CASSYREPSYNSPLHF

clone_size: few
v_call: TRBV6-1
d_call: .
j_call: TRBJ1-4
cdr3_nt: TGTGCCAGCGTGGCAGCTAATGAAAAACTGTTTTTT
cdr3_aa: CASVAANEKLFF

clone_size: .
v_call: TRBV12-3/TRBV12-4
d_call: .
j_call: TRBJ1-3
cdr3_nt: TGTGCCAGCAGTTTATGGGGGGGCGCGTCTGGAAACACCATATATTTT
cdr3_aa: CASSLWGGASGNTIYF